The 17 T cell receptor beta chains below all came from one sample that was sequenced in a study of follicular helper T cells after annual influenza vaccination. The table came from immunoSEQ multiplex PCR; TCRdb's copy has only in-frame clones and leaves some out. The repertoire has around 7,100 clones, around nine tenths of them found once; the top ten carry 0.55% to 0.8%. Described time point: 2015-2016 season, 7 days after influenza vaccination. Sequencing used CXCR5+ CD38- circulating T follicular helper cells from blood, obtained 7 days after influenza vaccination. Subset indicated: circulating Tfh, non-naive CD4+CXCR5+PD-1+ (ICOS+CD38+ or ICOS-CD38-). These receptors were obtained from an adult who received the influenza vaccine.

The chain couples TRBV27 to TRBJ1-2, with no clear D. The CDR3 sequence is 11 residues long. Trimming shortened V by 5 bases and J by 4 bases, and 5 bases separated the two germline ends. Germline values: CDR1 MNHEY, CDR2 SMNVEV (reference sequence). CDR3 in amino acids: CASSKIYGYTF. Written as DNA, the CDR3 is TGTGCCAGCAGTAAAATCTATGGCTACACCTTC.

V is TRBV27 and J is TRBJ1-2, with 8 bases identical to TRBD1. V lost 8 bases and J lost 4; bases outside the gene matches: 9. Per the germline V gene, CDR1 is MNHEY and CDR2 is SMNVEV (reference sequence). The CDR3 has 14 residues. CDR3 sequence: CASRRQGAAYGYTF. In DNA, the CDR3 is TGTGCCAGCCGTAGGCAGGGGGCGGCCTATGGCTACACCTTC.

The genes are TRBV29-1 and TRBJ1-4, with a weak D call TRBD1 (6 bases). CDR1 and CDR2 (germline): SQVTM, ANQGSEA. This CDR3 has 15 amino acids. The V end was cut by 6 bases, the J end by 5 bases, with 19 bases between. CDR3 sequence reads: CSVGGGGAENEKLFF. The CDR3 coding sequence is TGCAGCGTGGGGGGCGGGGGAGCGGAAAATGAAAAACTGTTTTTT.

The chain combines TRBV25-1 with TRBJ2-7; 9 positions agree with TRBD1. Trimming cost V 3 bases and J 3 bases; bases outside gene matches: 6. The CDR3 extends over 15 amino acids. The V gene's germline CDR1 is MGHDK and CDR2 SYGVNS. DNA for the CDR3: TGTGCCAGCAGTGACCCTGGGACAGGGATCTACGAGCAGTACTTC. The encoded protein is CASSDPGTGIYEQYF.

The V and J genes are TRBV7-9 and TRBJ2-1, with unresolved D. Germline CDR1 reads SEHNR; CDR2 reads FQNEAQ (reference sequence). V lost 1 base and J lost 0, with 10 bases in between. This CDR3 has 16 amino acids. The CDR3 spells CASSLGLTGSYNEQFF. Written as DNA, the CDR3 is TGTGCCAGCAGCTTAGGACTTACCGGCTCCTACAATGAGCAGTTCTTC.

The chain combines TRBV15 with TRBJ2-1; no definite D call. CDR1 LNHNV and CDR2 YYDKDF come from the germline V gene (reference sequence). Between the trimmed V and J ends, which lost 0 bases and 8 bases, there was a span of 8 bases. This CDR3 comprises 13 residues. The CDR3 spells CATSREGRDEQFF. CDR3 sequence (DNA): TGTGCCACCAGCAGAGAGGGTAGAGATGAGCAGTTCTTC.

V and J are TRBV30 and TRBJ2-2, with D possibly being TRBD2 (5 bases). From germline, CDR1 is GTSNPN and CDR2 SVGIG (reference sequence). V was trimmed by 1 base and J by 5 bases, leaving 17 bases between them. The CDR3 covers 16 residues. CDR3 nucleotide sequence: TGTGCCTGGAGTGCCACTAGTCTCTCCTGGACCGGGGAGCTGTTTTTT. It encodes CAWSATSLSWTGELFF. The whole variable domain, remainder taken from reference TRBV30 and TRBJ2-2, is SQTIHQWPATLVQPVGSPLSLECTVEGTSNPNLYWYRQAAGRGLQLLFYSVGIGQISSEVPQNLSASRPQDRQFILSSKKLLLSDSGFYLCAWSATSLSWTGELFFGEGSRLTVL.

V is TRBV6-5 and J is TRBJ2-7; TRBD2 aligns across 11 bases. The CDR3 contains 15 residues. Trimming at V came to 4 bases and at J to 4 bases, leaving 6 bases not matched to a gene. Germline loops: CDR1 MNHEY, CDR2 SVGAGI. The CDR3 loop reads CASSSPGTSGYEQYF. CDR3 in DNA: TGTGCCAGCAGTTCCCCCGGGACTAGCGGTTACGAGCAGTACTTC.

V usage is TRBV5-4 and J usage is TRBJ1-1; D remains unclear. The CDR3 is made up of 13 amino acids. Germline CDR1 SGHNT, CDR2 YYREEE (reference sequence). The V gene lost 0 bases and the J gene lost 3 bases, with 6 bases spanning the gap. The CDR3 region is CASSLDSDTEAFF. CDR3 bases: TGTGCCAGCAGCTTGGATTCCGACACTGAAGCTTTCTTT.

The chain is built from TRBV5-1 and TRBJ2-6, with 12 bases lining up with TRBD1. The length of the CDR3 is 18 residues. Per the germline V gene, CDR1 is SGHRS and CDR2 is YFSETQ. The J segment lost 2 bases and the V segment lost 0 bases, leaving 3 bases of the junction unmatched. CDR3 sequence (DNA): TGCGCCAGCAGCTTGGTGGGACAGGGGGCCGCTGGGGCCAACGTCCTGACTTTC. It is translated as CASSLVGQGAAGANVLTF.

This clone appeared once. This chain connects TRBV18 to TRBJ2-7, with D perhaps matching TRBD2 (5 bases). The V and J ends lost 0 bases and 6 bases respectively, with 15 bases between them. CDR1 is KGHSH, CDR2 LQKENI, per germline. This CDR3 is built from 15 residues. CDR3 sequence: CASSPPTGGIGEQYF. The CDR3 coding sequence is TGTGCCAGCTCACCACCTACTGGAGGAATCGGCGAGCAGTACTTC.

The chain has TRBV6-6 and TRBJ1-3; D remains ambiguous. V was clipped by 5 bases and J by 0 bases, with 11 bases between them. Germline V gene lookup returns CDR1 MNHNY and CDR2 SVGAGI (reference sequence). The CDR3 spans 15 residues. The CDR3 is CASSDRMGSGNTIYF. For the CDR3, the DNA is TGTGCCAGCAGTGATCGCATGGGCTCTGGAAACACCATATATTTT.

The rearrangement links TRBV10-2 to TRBJ1-1; D is uncertain. The germline gives CDR1 WSHSY, CDR2 SAAADI. Trimming removed 7 bases from V and 2 bases from J, with 14 bases in between. The CDR3 covers 14 residues. The CDR3 spells CASMAGQVNTEAFF. Written as DNA, the CDR3 is TGCGCCAGCATGGCCGGGCAGGTTAACACTGAAGCTTTCTTT.

The chain has TRBV11-2 and TRBJ1-3, with unresolved D. Per the germline V gene, CDR1 is SGHAT and CDR2 is FQNNGV. V lost 3 bases, J lost 4 bases, and 13 bases lay in between. The CDR3 consists of 15 residues. CDR3 sequence (DNA): TGTGCCAGCAGCTTTGCCCGGGGTGAAGGAAACACCATATATTTT. It encodes CASSFARGEGNTIYF.

This clone turned up a few times. The V call is TRBV11-3, the J call TRBJ2-1, with D possibly being TRBD2 (6 bases). Germline CDR1 and CDR2: SGHNT and YENEEA. The CDR3 has 14 amino acids. V was cut by 4 bases and J by 9 bases, with 16 bases left in between. The CDR3 loop is CASSSGRSTTEQFF. Written as DNA, the CDR3 is TGTGCCAGCAGCTCAGGGAGGAGTACTACTGAGCAGTTCTTC.

This clone was detected a few times. This chain joins TRBV30 and TRBJ1-2, with D perhaps matching TRBD1 (6 bases). The V end lost 3 bases, the J end lost 12 bases, and 20 bases lay between the germline ends. Germline V CDR1 and CDR2: GTSNPN, SVGIG (reference sequence). This CDR3 region has 13 residues. The CDR3 region is CAWSGQSRGKNTF. The CDR3 DNA is TGTGCCTGGAGCGGACAGTCAAGGGGCAAGAACACCTTC.

The J gene is TRBJ1-3, the V gene TRBV29-1; 9 bases align to TRBD1. The V gene end was trimmed by 6 bases and the J gene end by 4 bases; junction bases not matched to a gene: 4. There are 13 residues in the CDR3. Germline lookup yields CDR1 SQVTM and CDR2 ANQGSEA. CDR3 bases: TGCAGCGTCGGGACAGGGCGGGGAAACACCATATATTTT. Amino acids: CSVGTGRGNTIYF.